This T cell receptor beta chain was sequenced during a study of a mutant IDH1 vaccine in newly diagnosed glioma. About the research overall: The start of vaccination came 4-6 weeks after radiotherapy alone, or with temozolomide cycles.

This table comes from immunoSEQ multiplex PCR, and its TCRdb copy is limited to in-frame clones, with some not included. The data contain roughly 22,000 clones, roughly 82% of them seen just once; the ten biggest clones take up about 4%. Points on this clone: Its matching antigen is unknown.

J lost 7 bases, V lost 3 bases, and 9 bases had no gene match. Germline values: CDR1 LNHDA, CDR2 SQIVND (reference sequence). The CDR3 spans 14 residues. Regarding time point: week 47, end of study. Topical imiquimod accompanied each vaccine dose, which consisted of 300 ug of mutant IDH1 20-mer peptide. This TCR came from a middle-aged man with glioma. Some clones in this sample may be carry-over from other donors' samples. The gene calls are TRBV19 and TRBJ2-7, with 7 bases that match TRBD1. Material: PBMCs, obtained from a glioma patient whose treatment included an IDH1 peptide vaccine. CDR3 region: CASSIAGTAWEQYF. CDR3 DNA sequence: TGTGCCAGTAGTATCGCCGGGACAGCCTGGGAGCAGTACTTC.